Listed below are T cell receptor beta chains from one sample, sequenced in a study of T cell repertoires in ileal Crohn's disease. The assay was immunoSEQ multiplex PCR, and TCRdb's table has in-frame clones only and misses some. The profile covers roughly 3,700 clones, with 74% appearing a single time and 6.5% to 7.5% taken by the ten largest. Sequenced sample: ileal tissue. All receptors come from an adult with Crohn's disease. CDR3s include the opening cysteine and the closing phenylalanine or tryptophan. A D gene is named only where the DNA matches it firmly. Rows give clone size only sometimes, using once, few, many, or a class for an expanded clone.

j_call d_call cdr3_length clone_size v_call cdr3_aa cdr3_nt
TRBJ2-1 TRBD1 15 - TRBV27 CASSPSTGGNNEQFF TGTGCCAGCAGTCCATCTACAGGGGGGAACAATGAGCAGTTCTTC
TRBJ2-3 - 13 medium-sized TRBV4-1 CASSRRETDTQYF TGCGCCAGCAGCAGAAGGGAGACAGATACGCAGTATTTT
TRBJ2-3 TRBD2 17 - TRBV5-1 CASSVGTSGGVSDTQYF TGCGCCAGCAGCGTAGGGACTAGCGGGGGTGTTTCAGATACGCAGTATTTT
TRBJ1-2 TRBD1 13 few TRBV5-1 CASTEGAAYGYTF TGCGCCAGCACGGAGGGGGCGGCCTATGGCTACACCTTC
TRBJ1-1 - 16 large TRBV5-1 CASSLTSEDSQAEAFF TGCGCCAGCAGCCTGACCTCCGAGGACAGCCAAGCTGAAGCTTTCTTT
TRBJ2-5 TRBD2 14 - TRBV7-6 CASSLWLAEETQYF TGTGCCAGCAGCTTATGGCTAGCGGAAGAGACCCAGTACTTC
TRBJ1-3 - 15 once TRBV5-1 CASSFAGTSGNTIYF TGCGCCAGCAGCTTCGCGGGTACCTCTGGAAACACCATATATTTT
TRBJ2-5 - 11 - TRBV30 CAWTGGETQYF TGTGCCTGGACTGGAGGGGAGACCCAGTACTTC
TRBJ2-3 - 15 once TRBV6-4 CASSDSETSTDTQYF TGTGCCAGCAGTGACTCAGAGACTAGCACAGATACGCAGTATTTT
TRBJ2-3 - 16 - TRBV10-3 CAISESMGPSADTQYF TGTGCCATCAGTGAGTCGATGGGGCCTAGCGCAGATACGCAGTATTTT
TRBJ1-6 - 18 - TRBV19 CASSISGRGEIYNSPLHF TGTGCCAGTAGTATAAGCGGCCGGGGGGAAATATATAATTCACCCCTCCACTTT
TRBJ1-2 TRBD1 16 - TRBV18 CASSPTRFGTGDGYTF TGTGCCAGCTCACCGACACGGTTTGGGACAGGGGATGGCTACACCTTC
TRBJ2-2 - 14 few TRBV2 CASSDRVNTGELFF TGTGCCAGCAGCGACCGGGTCAACACCGGGGAGCTGTTTTTT
TRBJ2-7 TRBD1 14 - TRBV27 CASSNRQGAYEQYF TGTGCCAGCAGTAACCGACAGGGAGCCTACGAGCAGTACTTC
TRBJ1-2 - 14 - TRBV5-5 CASSPGQQDYGYTF TGTGCCAGCAGCCCAGGACAGCAAGACTATGGCTACACCTTC
TRBJ1-2 - 15 - TRBV13 CASSLFGVGVNGYTF TGTGCCAGCAGCTTATTCGGTGTCGGGGTTAATGGCTACACCTTC
TRBJ2-7 TRBD1 16 few TRBV4-3 CASSPAAHGTGYEQYF TGCGCCAGCAGCCCAGCAGCGCATGGGACAGGATACGAGCAGTACTTC
TRBJ2-3 TRBD2 16 - TRBV2 CASTEALAGGEDTQYF TGTGCCAGCACCGAAGCTCTAGCGGGGGGGGAAGATACGCAGTATTTT
TRBJ2-1 TRBD2 15 - TRBV28 CASSTLAGGQNEQFF TGTGCCAGCAGTACCCTAGCGGGGGGGCAAAATGAGCAGTTCTTC
TRBJ1-5 - 14 - TRBV5-6 CASSFSGFNQPQHF TGTGCCAGCAGCTTCTCGGGGTTCAATCAGCCCCAGCATTTT
TRBJ1-2 - 17 - TRBV4-2 CASSQDEAPRERGGYTF TGTGCCAGCAGCCAAGATGAGGCTCCTCGGGAACGCGGTGGCTACACCTTC
TRBJ1-1 - 14 - TRBV28 CASSGYRPNTEAFF TGTGCCAGCAGTGGATACAGGCCGAACACTGAAGCTTTCTTT
TRBJ2-7 - 13 medium-sized TRBV12-1 CASSSRVSYEQYF TGTGCCAGCAGCTCGAGGGTTTCCTACGAGCAGTACTTC
TRBJ2-7 TRBD2 14 - TRBV7-2 CASSFSGLVYEQYF TGTGCCAGCAGTTTCTCGGGACTAGTCTACGAGCAGTACTTC
TRBJ1-4 - 13 - TRBV9 CASSGRANEKLFF TGTGCCAGCAGCGGCCGGGCTAATGAAAAACTGTTTTTT
TRBJ2-5 - 18 - TRBV4-1 CASSQDHPWRGLSKTQYF TGCGCCAGCAGCCAAGATCACCCTTGGAGGGGGCTAAGTAAGACCCAGTACTTC
TRBJ2-4 - 14 - TRBV7-3 CASSPVGGRDIQYF TGTGCCAGCAGCCCCGTGGGGGGGCGAGACATTCAGTACTTC
TRBJ2-3 TRBD1 14 - TRBV7-9 CASRGGSITDTQYF TGTGCCAGCAGAGGGGGCTCGATCACAGATACGCAGTATTTT
TRBJ2-3 TRBD2 16 - TRBV9 CASSVSGGAVTDTQYF TGTGCCAGCAGCGTTAGCGGGGGGGCCGTGACAGATACGCAGTATTTT
TRBJ2-7 - 13 - TRBV28 CASSFIVSGEQYF TGTGCCAGCAGTTTTATAGTCTCAGGGGAGCAGTACTTC
TRBJ2-7 TRBD2 13 - TRBV29-1 CSVVSGRGGEQYF TGCAGCGTTGTTTCAGGGAGGGGAGGGGAGCAGTACTTC
TRBJ1-5 TRBD1 16 - TRBV2 CASSDHGTGNNQPQHF TGTGCCAGCAGTGACCACGGGACAGGGAACAATCAGCCCCAGCATTTT
TRBJ1-2 - 14 - TRBV25-1 CASSLHGRDYGYTF TGTGCCAGCAGCCTTCACGGGAGGGACTATGGCTACACCTTC
TRBJ1-1 - 15 - TRBV18 CASSPSGGMDTEAFF TGTGCCAGCTCACCGTCGGGGGGTATGGACACTGAAGCTTTCTTT
TRBJ1-4 - 12 - TRBV6-1 CASKDWNEKLFF TGTGCCAGCAAGGACTGGAATGAAAAACTGTTTTTT
TRBJ1-1 - 13 - TRBV30 CAWSFQANTEAFF TGTGCCTGGAGTTTCCAGGCGAACACTGAAGCTTTCTTT
TRBJ2-6 - 15 - TRBV6-1 CASSEAGGGANVLTF TGTGCCAGCAGTGAAGCAGGGGGTGGGGCCAACGTCCTGACTTTC
TRBJ1-1 TRBD1 15 - TRBV27 CASSFINRGRAEAFF TGTGCCAGCAGTTTCATAAACAGGGGGAGGGCTGAAGCTTTCTTT
TRBJ1-4 - 14 - TRBV6-5 CASSYGGRGEKLFF TGTGCCAGCAGTTACGGGGGGAGGGGTGAAAAACTGTTTTTT
TRBJ2-3 TRBD2 17 - TRBV7-3 CASSPGAGGLSTDTQYF TGTGCCAGCAGCCCAGGCGCGGGGGGGCTCAGCACAGATACGCAGTATTTT
TRBJ1-1 TRBD1 16 few TRBV29-1 CSVVWGREGAGTEAFF TGCAGCGTTGTTTGGGGCCGGGAGGGGGCGGGTACTGAAGCTTTCTTT